This TCR beta chain was documented in a study of T cell repertoires in cytomegalovirus infection. General study results and limits: HLA-C-restricted CMV clonotypes gave the most frequent clonotype in two of eight donors.

To note about this clonotype: Its antigen remains unknown.

TCRdb fed the reads into MiXCR, producing one record per CDR3 protein. This table has about 160,000 distinct CDR3 sequences, about a fifth appearing once. Germline loops: CDR1 SGHRS, CDR2 YFSETQ. After removal of 2 bases from V and 2 bases from J, the junction contained 4 bases not matched to a gene. The CDR3 has 14 residues. The rearrangement links TRBV5-1 to TRBJ2-7, with TRBD1 matching over 7 bases. The TCR originated in a human donor in good health (CMV status not recorded). Some clones in this sample may be carry-over from other donors' samples. Sequenced here: CD8+ T cells from cultured PBMCs, sampled from culture after CMV antigen stimulation. DNA of the CDR3: TGCGCCAGCAGCTTTCGACAGGGCGCCTACGAGCAGTACTTC. Its protein is CASSFRQGAYEQYF.